One sample yielded the 27 T cell receptor beta chains listed below, sequenced in a study of shared clonotypes between healthy human individuals. Cells designated naive CD8 were CD45RO-negative and were positively selected for CCR7, with terminally differentiated effector memory CD45RA+ cells excluded. Sequenced by immunoSEQ multiplex PCR; TCRdb stores in-frame clones only, minus some. The sample has roughly 590,000 clones; nearly 97% are singletons. The specimen was naive CD8+ T cells sorted from blood. The receptor source for this set is a woman in her thirties in good health.

The CDR3 DNA is TGTGCCAGCAGCATTAGAAACTCCTACAATGAGCAGTTCTTC. Its translation is CASSIRNSYNEQFF. This chain joins TRBV28 and TRBJ2-1; D unclear. CDR1 MDHEN and CDR2 SYDVKM come from the germline V gene. Trimming shortened V by 6 bases and J by 0 bases, and 9 bases separated the two germline ends. The CDR3 is 14 amino acids.

The rearrangement joins TRBV5-4 to TRBJ1-1, with 7 bases matching TRBD1. This CDR3 has 11 residues. Germline loops: CDR1 SGHNT, CDR2 YYREEE (reference sequence). V lost 4 bases to trimming and J lost 8 bases; unmatched junction nucleotides: 2. The CDR3 is CASSQGQEAFF. The CDR3 DNA follows: TGTGCCAGCAGCCAGGGACAGGAAGCTTTCTTT.

The genes are TRBV19 and TRBJ1-1; possibly TRBD1 for D (5 bases). CDR1 is LNHDA and CDR2 is SQIVND in the germline V gene (reference sequence). V lost 5 bases and J 7 bases, leaving 23 bases between the germline ends. The CDR3 runs to 16 residues. The CDR3 DNA follows: TGTGCCAGTAGTGCGTCGAGGGACCTTTGGGTTGGTGAAGCTTTCTTT. Residues: CASSASRDLWVGEAFF.

V and J are TRBV19 and TRBJ2-1; D is perhaps TRBD1 or TRBD2 (5 bases each). Trimming took off 6 bases at V and 0 bases at J, with 12 bases between the two ends. Germline V lookup: CDR1 LNHDA, CDR2 SQIVND (reference sequence). The CDR3 consists of 15 residues. This CDR3 reads CASSPGTFSYNEQFF. The CDR3 nucleotides are TGTGCCAGTAGCCCCGGGACCTTCTCCTACAATGAGCAGTTCTTC.

The chain combines TRBV9 with TRBJ2-7; D may be TRBD2 (6 bases). The germline V gene encodes CDR1 SGDLS and CDR2 YYNGEE. The CDR3 has 15 residues. V was pared by 0 bases and J by 3 bases, with 13 bases between. CDR3 loop: CASSVGISGNYEQYF. CDR3 in DNA: TGTGCCAGCAGCGTAGGAATTAGCGGCAACTACGAGCAGTACTTC.

The J gene is TRBJ1-2, the V gene TRBV29-1, with no clear D. The CDR3 covers 12 residues. CDR1 is SQVTM and CDR2 is ANQGSEA in the germline V gene. V was shortened by 1 base and J by 3 bases, with 6 bases between the two germline ends. The CDR3 DNA follows: TGCAGCGTTGAAGGCAGGCACTATGGCTACACCTTC. Its protein is CSVEGRHYGYTF. Variable domain in full (rest from reference TRBV29-1 and TRBJ1-2): SAVISQKPSRDICQRGTSLTIQCQVDSQVTMMFWYRQQPGQSLTLIATANQGSEATYESGFVIDKFPISRPNLTFSTLTVSNMSPEDSSIYLCSVEGRHYGYTFGSGTRLTVV.

In DNA, the CDR3 is TGTGCCAGCAGTGAGGTCACAAATCAGCCCCAGCATTTT. It codes for CASSEVTNQPQHF. J is TRBJ1-5 and V is TRBV2; D not resolved. The CDR3 runs 13 residues. In germline, CDR1 is SNHLY, CDR2 FYNNEI. The V end was cut by 3 bases, the J end by 4 bases, with 7 bases between.

The V gene is TRBV28, the J gene TRBJ2-5; 9 bases are shared with TRBD2. Germline trimming cut 3 bases from V and 1 base from J; bases unmatched to any gene: 6. The CDR3 extends over 16 amino acids. Looked up from germline, CDR1 is MDHEN and CDR2 is SYDVKM. CDR3 amino acids: CASSLVSGSPQETQYF. The CDR3 nucleotides are TGTGCCAGCAGTTTGGTTAGCGGGAGCCCCCAAGAGACCCAGTACTTC.

V is TRBV19 and J is TRBJ2-5; D not resolved. The V and J ends lost 5 bases and 2 bases respectively, with 15 bases between them. The CDR3 is made up of 15 amino acids. CDR1 and CDR2 from the germline V gene are LNHDA and SQIVND (reference sequence). The CDR3 protein is CASSSRTTTQETQYF. The CDR3 nucleotides read TGTGCCAGTAGTTCCCGAACTACTACGCAAGAGACCCAGTACTTC.

The chain links TRBV21-1 to TRBJ2-7; TRBD1 was called by the table and not checked on the DNA. TRBV21-1 is assigned pseudogene status. The length of the CDR3 is 15 residues. In DNA form, the CDR3 reads TGTGCCAGCAGCAACTCTCAGGTTTGCTCCTACGAGCAGTACTTC. Amino acids: CASSNSQVCSYEQYF.

The rearrangement links TRBV5-6 to TRBJ2-7; 10 bases align to TRBD1. Trimming at V came to 4 bases and at J to 4 bases, leaving 11 bases not matched to a gene. This CDR3 contains 16 residues. In germline, CDR1 is SGHDT, CDR2 YYEEEE. The CDR3 spells CASSLADRGLIYEQYF. The CDR3 coding sequence is TGTGCCAGCAGCCTGGCCGACAGGGGGCTTATATACGAGCAGTACTTC.

V is TRBV10-1 and J is TRBJ2-7; 8 bases align to TRBD2. The CDR3 length is 15 residues. Germline V gives CDR1 WNHNN, CDR2 SYGVQD (reference sequence). The V gene end was trimmed by 3 bases and the J gene end by 3 bases; junction bases not matched to a gene: 7. The CDR3 is CASSDSPGLDYEQYF. CDR3 DNA: TGCGCCAGCAGTGATTCTCCGGGACTAGACTACGAGCAGTACTTC.

The rearrangement links TRBV9 to TRBJ2-3; D perhaps matches TRBD2 (6 bases). Germline V gene lookup returns CDR1 SGDLS and CDR2 YYNGEE. The V end lost 6 bases, the J end lost 4 bases, and 27 bases lay between the germline ends. The length of the CDR3 is 18 residues. CDR3 in amino acids: CASKPLGGILAPSDTQYF. In nucleotides, the CDR3 is TGTGCCAGCAAACCGCTTGGGGGTATTCTAGCGCCGTCAGATACGCAGTATTTT.

The gene calls are TRBV28 and TRBJ1-1; tentatively, D is TRBD1 (6 bases). Per the germline V gene, CDR1 is MDHEN and CDR2 is SYDVKM. V was pared by 2 bases and J by 3 bases, with 10 bases between. The CDR3 has 14 amino acids. The CDR3 sequence is CASSLRGRDTEAFF. The CDR3 bases are TGTGCCAGCAGTTTAAGGGGGAGGGACACTGAAGCTTTCTTT.

On this clone itself: Since a much larger clone is just one base distant, this may be a read error. This chain links TRBV27 with TRBJ2-1; 12 bases agree with TRBD2. This CDR3 spans 15 amino acids. Trimming at V came to 3 bases and at J to 5 bases, leaving 2 bases not matched to a gene. Germline V gene data show CDR1 as MNHEY and CDR2 as SMNVEV (reference sequence). The CDR3 nucleotides are TGTGCCAGCAGTTTCGGACTAGCGGGGAACAATGAGCAGTTCTTC. It translates to CASSFGLAGNNEQFF.

The gene calls are TRBV13 and TRBJ2-7, with TRBD1 identical over 10 bases. Germline V gene data show CDR1 as PRHDT and CDR2 as FYEKMQ (reference sequence). The CDR3 sequence is 17 residues long. V shed 5 bases, J shed 3 bases, and the junction held 13 bases outside the gene matches. The CDR3 region is CASSPTGTGENHYEQYF. CDR3 DNA: TGTGCCAGCAGCCCGACCGGGACAGGGGAGAACCACTACGAGCAGTACTTC.

This rearrangement joins TRBV7-9 to TRBJ2-7, with D possibly TRBD1 on 7 matching bases. The germline V and J ends were trimmed by 10 bases and 4 bases, with 17 bases remaining between them. Looked up from germline, CDR1 is SEHNR and CDR2 is FQNEAQ (reference sequence). The CDR3 loop spans 13 amino acids. CDR3 coding DNA: TGTGCCACCACCCCAGGGGGGAATTACGAGCAGTACTTC. Translation: CATTPGGNYEQYF.

This chain uses TRBV2 with TRBJ1-4, with D uncertain. The V gene's germline CDR1 is SNHLY and CDR2 FYNNEI. V lost 3 bases and J 4 bases, leaving 18 bases between the germline ends. The CDR3 runs to 17 residues. CDR3 bases: TGTGCCAGCAGTGAGACGTTTTTGAACGCTCTTAATGAAAAACTGTTTTTT. Translated: CASSETFLNALNEKLFF.

The chain combines TRBV27 with TRBJ2-7; 11 nucleotides align to TRBD2. This CDR3 spans 14 amino acids. V was pared by 6 bases and J by 6 bases, with 7 bases of the junction left unmatched. The germline gives CDR1 MNHEY, CDR2 SMNVEV (reference sequence). CDR3 sequence (DNA): TGTGCCAGCAGCGATAGCGGGAGGGGGATCGAGCAGTACTTC. Translation: CASSDSGRGIEQYF.

The chain employs TRBV21-1 and TRBJ2-7. TRBV21-1 is annotated as a pseudogene. The CDR3 loop spans 8 amino acids. The CDR3 bases are TGTGCCAGCCCCGAGCAGTACTTC. Translating gives CASPEQYF.

V and J are TRBV9 and TRBJ1-1, with unresolved D. V lost 4 bases to trimming and J lost 3 bases, with 13 bases between them. CDR3 length: 14 residues. Germline loops: CDR1 SGDLS, CDR2 YYNGEE. CDR3 DNA: TGTGCCAGCAGCCCTGATTTTCTATACACTGAAGCTTTCTTT. Protein: CASSPDFLYTEAFF.

The V gene is TRBV28, the J gene TRBJ1-1, with D possibly matching TRBD1 (6 bases). This CDR3 has 18 amino acids. Germline V gene sequence: CDR1 MDHEN, CDR2 SYDVKM. Trimming removed 2 bases at V and 3 bases at J, with 22 bases between. Written as DNA, the CDR3 is TGTGCCAGCAGTTTAAACCCCCGTCGGACAGTAGAATACACTGAAGCTTTCTTT. It codes for CASSLNPRRTVEYTEAFF.

The CDR3 sequence is CASSAQGSYEQYF. CDR3 DNA: TGTGCCAGCAGTGCCCAGGGATCCTACGAGCAGTACTTC. The J gene is TRBJ2-7, the V gene TRBV6-1; D possibly corresponds to TRBD1 (5 bases). The germline V and J ends were trimmed by 4 bases and 1 base, with 8 bases remaining between them. Germline V gives CDR1 MNHNS, CDR2 SASEGT. This CDR3 has 13 amino acids.

This sequence joins TRBV11-2 and TRBJ2-5, with TRBD2 as a possible D gene (6 bases). The closer fit of TRBJ2-7 to the DNA end suggests the J call may be wrong. This CDR3 is built from 15 residues. The germline CDR1 and CDR2 sequences are SGHAT and FQNNGV. The CDR3 bases are TGTGCCAGCAGCTTAGGGGGGGACCGAGCCTACGAGCAGTACTTC. This codes for CASSLGGDRAYEQYF.

Turning to this clone: The sample contains more than one DNA sequence encoding this CDR3. This rearrangement joins TRBV13 to TRBJ2-7; no firm D call. Trimming took off 1 base at V and 5 bases at J, with 6 bases between the two ends. CDR1 is PRHDT, CDR2 FYEKMQ, per germline (reference sequence). This CDR3 is 12 amino acids long. In DNA, the CDR3 is TGTGCCAGCAGCTTAGATAGGCACGAGCAGTACTTC. The encoded protein is CASSLDRHEQYF.

CDR3 nucleotides: TGTGCCAGCAGTGCAGGGGGCACTAACTATGGCTACACCTTC. Protein: CASSAGGTNYGYTF. The gene calls are TRBV2 and TRBJ1-2, with TRBD1 identical over 8 bases. V shed 4 bases, J shed 0 bases, and the junction held 1 base outside the gene matches. The CDR3 is 14 amino acids. Germline loops: CDR1 SNHLY, CDR2 FYNNEI.

This chain connects TRBV27 to TRBJ2-3; D may correspond to TRBD1 or TRBD2 (5 bases each). Germline CDR1 is MNHEY and CDR2 is SMNVEV (reference sequence). This CDR3 contains 15 residues. Trimming shortened V by 5 bases and J by 2 bases, and 14 bases separated the two germline ends. The CDR3 nucleotides are TGTGCCAGCAGTCACCGGGACCCAGACACAGATACGCAGTATTTT. The encoded protein is CASSHRDPDTDTQYF.